A single sample gave rise to the 22 T cell receptor beta chains below, sequenced in a study of blood T cell repertoires in COVID-19 (dated by TCRdb to about 2020). The library was generated by the immunoSEQ multiplex PCR assay. The immuneACCESS repertoire file appears here via TCRdb, limited to in-frame rearrangements. These files lack a portion of the clones; in checked studies, under half of the deficit traces to unresolved V genes, and the cause of the others is not known. Recorded for this sample are some 120,000 clones; 55% to 75% of them occurred a single time. The leading ten clones occupy under 2.5% of the sample. Sequenced input: peripheral blood. The receptor source for this set is a woman aged 70-85 years with acute or convalescent COVID-19.

This clone occurred once. The V gene is TRBV28, the J gene TRBJ2-1, with D perhaps matching TRBD1 (5 bases). The CDR3 runs 14 residues. Germline V gene lookup returns CDR1 MDHEN and CDR2 SYDVKM. The germline V and J ends were trimmed by 2 bases and 5 bases, with 10 bases remaining between them. This CDR3 is CASSLMGPHNEQFF. Here the CDR3 DNA reads TGTGCCAGCAGTTTAATGGGGCCCCACAATGAGCAGTTCTTC.

This clone was counted between two and nine times. The genes are TRBV2 and TRBJ2-5, with 10 bases matching TRBD1. The V gene end was trimmed by 6 bases and the J gene end by 5 bases; junction bases not matched to a gene: 9. Germline V gives CDR1 SNHLY, CDR2 FYNNEI. The CDR3 has 15 residues. CDR3 DNA: TGTGCCAGCAGGCGTCGACAGGGGGCACGGGAGACCCAGTACTTC. Translating it yields CASRRRQGARETQYF.

V is TRBV24-1 and J is TRBJ1-2; 7 nucleotides line up with TRBD1. V lost 4 bases and J lost 8; bases outside the gene matches: 6. The CDR3 loop spans 13 amino acids. CDR1 is KGHDR, CDR2 SFDVKD, per germline. The CDR3 DNA reads TGTGCCACCAGTGACCATGGACAGGACGGCTACACCTTC. It translates to CATSDHGQDGYTF.

The rearrangement joins TRBV6-5 to TRBJ1-1; 10 positions agree with TRBD1. From germline, CDR1 is MNHEY and CDR2 SVGAGI. The V and J ends lost 6 bases and 5 bases, in that order; junction bases with no gene match: 9. The CDR3 loop spans 15 amino acids. This chain's CDR3 is CASSPYDRGLTEAFF. DNA for the CDR3: TGTGCCAGCAGCCCCTACGACAGGGGGCTTACTGAAGCTTTCTTT.

V usage is TRBV7-6 and J usage is TRBJ1-1; unclear D gene. Trimming removed 4 bases from V and 0 bases from J, with 12 bases in between. The CDR3 covers 15 residues. Germline V gene data show CDR1 as SGHVS and CDR2 as FNYEAQ. The CDR3 region is CASSSGSALNTEAFF. In nucleotides, the CDR3 is TGTGCCAGCAGCTCGGGGTCGGCTTTGAACACTGAAGCTTTCTTT.

Notes on this clone: Other DNA sequences of this sample code for an identical CDR3. This chain joins TRBV7-2 and TRBJ1-2; 7 nucleotides line up with TRBD1. Germline V gene data show CDR1 as SGHTA and CDR2 as FQGNSA. This CDR3 has 14 residues. Losses at the gene ends were 1 base for V and 4 bases for J; bases not matched to a gene: 3. CDR3 region: CASSLGTGGYGYTF. For the CDR3, the DNA is TGTGCCAGCAGCTTAGGGACAGGAGGCTATGGCTACACCTTC.

CDR3 DNA: TGTGCCAGCAGCCCCGGACAGGGAGGCACCGGGGAGCTGTTTTTT. Translation: CASSPGQGGTGELFF. The chain employs TRBV7-6 and TRBJ2-2; 8 bases map to TRBD1. The V segment lost 5 bases and the J segment 4 bases; nucleotides outside the gene matches: 6. The CDR3 is 15 residues long. CDR1 and CDR2 (germline): SGHVS, FNYEAQ. Drawing the rest from reference TRBV7-6 and TRBJ2-2, the complete variable domain is GAGVSQSPRYKVTKRGQDVALRCDPISGHVSLYWYRQALGQGPEFLTYFNYEAQQDKSGLPNDRFSAERPEGSISTLTIQRTEQRDSAMYRCASSPGQGGTGELFFGEGSRLTVL.

The rearrangement uses TRBV18 and TRBJ2-4; 10 bases fit TRBD1. This CDR3 is 14 amino acids long. CDR1 and CDR2 from the germline V gene are KGHSH and LQKENI. The trim removed 3 bases at V and 5 bases at J, leaving 1 base unmatched. CDR3 region: CASSPGTGENIQYF. CDR3 coding DNA: TGTGCCAGCTCACCCGGGACAGGGGAAAACATTCAGTACTTC.

The chain is built from TRBV29-1 and TRBJ1-2, with 9 bases matching TRBD1. This CDR3 is 13 amino acids long. The V segment lost 7 bases and the J segment 6 bases; nucleotides outside the gene matches: 9. In germline, CDR1 is SQVTM, CDR2 ANQGSEA. CDR3 in DNA: TGCAGCGGGGGACAGGGAAAATCCCATGGCTACACCTTC. Translated, it gives CSGGQGKSHGYTF. The variable domain in full, with the rest retrieved from reference TRBV29-1 and TRBJ1-2, is SAVISQKPSRDICQRGTSLTIQCQVDSQVTMMFWYRQQPGQSLTLIATANQGSEATYESGFVIDKFPISRPNLTFSTLTVSNMSPEDSSIYLCSGGQGKSHGYTFGSGTRLTVV.

The V gene is TRBV5-6, the J gene TRBJ1-1, with a tentative D call TRBD1 (6 bases). This CDR3 has 14 residues. CDR1 and CDR2 (germline): SGHDT, YYEEEE. Trimming pared 0 bases from V and 5 bases from J, leaving 11 bases between. CDR3 sequence reads: CASSLVGARTEAFF. In nucleotides, the CDR3 is TGTGCCAGCAGCTTGGTGGGGGCTAGGACTGAAGCTTTCTTT.

This sequence joins TRBV18 and TRBJ2-6; a possible D gene is TRBD2 (5 bases). The CDR3 spans 19 residues. V lost 2 bases and J lost 0, with 17 bases in between. From germline, CDR1 is KGHSH and CDR2 LQKENI. CDR3 sequence: CASSPTAGNLLSGANVLTF. The CDR3 DNA reads TGTGCCAGCTCACCAACGGCCGGGAACCTCCTCTCTGGGGCCAACGTCCTGACTTTC.

This clone has only a few counts. This rearrangement joins TRBV2 to TRBJ1-4; 7 bases map to TRBD1. CDR3 size: 18 residues. Unmatched junction bases numbered 10, after V lost 3 bases and J lost 0 bases. Germline-derived CDR1 and CDR2 are SNHLY and FYNNEI. The CDR3 region is CASSDPSAGGPTNEKLFF. The CDR3 coding sequence is TGTGCCAGCAGTGATCCCTCGGCAGGGGGGCCAACTAATGAAAAACTGTTTTTT.

The chain couples TRBV5-4 to TRBJ2-2; 10 bases align to TRBD2. The CDR3 loop spans 15 amino acids. Germline V gene data show CDR1 as SGHNT and CDR2 as YYREEE (reference sequence). Losses at the gene ends were 0 bases for V and 6 bases for J; bases not matched to a gene: 2. CDR3 DNA: TGTGCCAGCAGCTTGGTAGCGGGAGGCTCCGGGGAGCTGTTTTTT. Protein sequence: CASSLVAGGSGELFF. Full variable domain (rest looked up from reference TRBV5-4 and TRBJ2-2): ETGVTQSPTHLIKTRGQQVTLRCSSQSGHNTVSWYQQALGQGPQFIFQYYREEENGRGNFPPRFSGLQFPNYSSELNVNALELDDSALYLCASSLVAGGSGELFFGEGSRLTVL.

The genes are TRBV5-1 and TRBJ2-2; D is perhaps TRBD2 (7 bases). The CDR3 is made up of 17 amino acids. V was cut by 4 bases and J by 4 bases, with 20 bases left in between. Per germline, CDR1 SGHRS and CDR2 YFSETQ. Written as DNA, the CDR3 is TGCGCCAGCAGCCACTTGGGGGGGGGCCGTGGCACCGGGGAGCTGTTTTTT. It encodes CASSHLGGGRGTGELFF.

V gene TRBV14 combines with J gene TRBJ1-1; D remains unclear. Germline-derived CDR1 and CDR2 are SGHDN and FVKESK. The V end was cut by 2 bases, the J end by 2 bases, with 6 bases between. The CDR3 spans 13 residues. DNA for the CDR3: TGTGCCAGCAGCCAATACTTAAACACTGAAGCTTTCTTT. This gives the protein CASSQYLNTEAFF.

The V gene is TRBV9, the J gene TRBJ2-7; 7 bases agree with TRBD2. V shed 4 bases and J 0 bases; nucleotides not matched to a gene: 19. The length of the CDR3 is 19 residues. Per germline, CDR1 SGDLS and CDR2 YYNGEE. The chain's CDR3 is CASSSPASGNPLLSYEQYF. The CDR3 coding sequence is TGTGCCAGCAGCTCTCCGGCTAGCGGAAACCCTTTACTCTCCTACGAGCAGTACTTC.

This clone was counted a few times. The chain is built from TRBV12-1 and TRBJ1-1; TRBD1 is taken as the D call from the table, unchecked against the DNA. TRBV12-1 has pseudogene status. This CDR3 region has 16 residues. The CDR3, as DNA: TGTGCCAGCAGCCTGACAGCATCCCCCTTGAACACTGAAGCTTTCTTT. This translates into CASSLTASPLNTEAFF.

A few counts support this clone. The rearrangement links TRBV27 to TRBJ2-2, with D unclear. Trimming shortened V by 5 bases and J by 3 bases, and 10 bases separated the two germline ends. The germline V gene encodes CDR1 MNHEY and CDR2 SMNVEV (reference sequence). The CDR3 has 14 amino acids. Here the CDR3 reads CASSPRRDTGELFF. The CDR3 nucleotides are TGTGCCAGCAGTCCTCGACGGGACACCGGGGAGCTGTTTTTT.

This chain connects TRBV19 to TRBJ1-5, with 9 bases fitting TRBD1. V was clipped by 10 bases and J by 6 bases; unmatched bases: 7. Germline V CDR1 and CDR2: LNHDA, SQIVND (reference sequence). This CDR3 contains 13 residues. The CDR3 nucleotides are TGTGCCACCCAAGGGACAGGGCTTCAGCCCCAGCATTTT. It yields the protein CATQGTGLQPQHF.

The sample holds a few counts of this clone. This chain uses TRBV19 with TRBJ1-2; 8 nucleotides match TRBD1. Germline V gives CDR1 LNHDA, CDR2 SQIVND (reference sequence). The ends lost 3 bases at V and 4 bases at J; junction bases unmatched: 10. This CDR3 is 16 amino acids long. CDR3 DNA sequence: TGTGCCAGTAGTATGGAGACAGGGGCCCATTTCTATGGCTACACCTTC. Residues: CASSMETGAHFYGYTF. The full variable domain, completed using reference TRBV19 and TRBJ1-2, is DGGITQSPKYLFRKEGQNVTLSCEQNLNHDAMYWYRQDPGQGLRLIYYSQIVNDFQKGDIAEGYSVSREKKESFPLTVTSAQKNPTAFYLCASSMETGAHFYGYTFGSGTRLTVV.

The chain recombines TRBV27 with TRBJ1-5; no firm D call. The CDR3 has 12 amino acids. With 1 base removed from V and 6 bases from J, the gap between germline ends came to 4 bases. CDR1 is MNHEY and CDR2 is SMNVEV in the germline V gene (reference sequence). CDR3 residues: CASSLYGQPQHF. The DNA for the CDR3 is TGTGCCAGCAGTTTATACGGTCAGCCCCAGCATTTT.

The chain combines TRBV3-1 (or the pseudogene TRBV3-2) with TRBJ1-2; 8 nucleotides agree with TRBD1. J gave up 7 bases and V 5 bases, and 6 bases lay outside the gene matches. The CDR3 is 13 amino acids. From germline, CDR1 is LGHDT and CDR2 YNNKEL (reference sequence). The CDR3 DNA is TGTGCCAGCAGCTACCGACAGGGGTCTGGCTACACCTTC. This codes for CASSYRQGSGYTF.